The rows below give T cell receptor beta chains drawn from one sample of a study of cytomegalovirus exposure and HLA in healthy donors. Profiling relied on immunoSEQ multiplex PCR, and the TCRdb table lists in-frame clones only, not all of them. The table records approximately 110,000 clones, about 81% of them present only once. Material for sequencing was PBMCs. These receptors all come from a woman aged 25 to 39 in good health and CMV-seronegative. Both conserved end residues are part of each CDR3. The order of the fields is J gene, clone size, D gene, V gene, CDR3 protein, CDR3 DNA. A D gene is named only where the DNA matches it firmly. Rows may omit the clone size; those that give it use once, few, many or a size class.

TRBJ1-5 | . | TRBD1 | TRBV18 | CASSPTGGKGQPQHF | TGTGCCAGCTCACCGACAGGGGGTAAGGGACAGCCCCAGCATTTT
TRBJ2-5 | medium-sized | TRBD2 | TRBV6-4 | CASSSVAGAQETQYF | TGTGCCAGCAGTTCGGTAGCGGGGGCCCAAGAGACCCAGTACTTC
TRBJ2-5 | . | TRBD2 | TRBV11-2 | CASSASLAGGRETQYF | TGTGCCAGCAGCGCCTCACTAGCGGGGGGGCGGGAGACCCAGTACTTC
TRBJ1-5 | . | TRBD1 | TRBV15 | CATSRGTVYSNQPQHF | TGTGCCACCAGCAGGGGGACAGTCTATAGCAATCAGCCCCAGCATTTT
TRBJ2-3 | . | . | TRBV5-1 | CASSSHSAGPDTQYF | TGCGCCAGCAGCTCGCACTCCGCGGGGCCAGATACGCAGTATTTT
TRBJ1-5 | . | . | TRBV9 | CASSLGSNQPQHF | TGTGCCAGCAGCCTCGGGAGCAATCAGCCCCAGCATTTT
TRBJ1-2 | once | . | TRBV15 | CATSREINSNYGYTF | TGTGCCACCAGCAGAGAAATAAACAGTAACTATGGCTACACCTTC
TRBJ2-7 | . | TRBD2 | TRBV6-5 | CASRGPSGRTYEQYF | TGTGCCAGCAGGGGTCCTAGCGGGAGGACCTACGAGCAGTACTTC
TRBJ2-3 | . | TRBD2 | TRBV5-1 | CASRPGTSGEYTSTDTQYF | TGCGCCAGCCGCCCGGGGACTAGCGGGGAATACACTAGCACAGATACGCAGTATTTT
TRBJ2-1 | . | . | TRBV7-9 | CASSPDGTWNEQFF | TGTGCCAGCAGCCCAGATGGGACTTGGAATGAGCAGTTCTTC
TRBJ1-1 | . | . | TRBV6-5 | CASSYARKAANTEAFF | TGTGCCAGCAGTTACGCTCGGAAGGCGGCTAACACTGAAGCCTTCTTT
TRBJ2-7 | . | TRBD2 | TRBV18 | CASSPTSGRTAYEQYF | TGTGCCAGCTCACCGACTAGCGGGAGAACCGCCTACGAGCAGTACTTC
TRBJ2-1 | . | TRBD2 | TRBV29-1 | CSVEIGTSGGNEQFF | TGCAGCGTTGAAATTGGGACTAGCGGGGGCAATGAGCAGTTCTTC